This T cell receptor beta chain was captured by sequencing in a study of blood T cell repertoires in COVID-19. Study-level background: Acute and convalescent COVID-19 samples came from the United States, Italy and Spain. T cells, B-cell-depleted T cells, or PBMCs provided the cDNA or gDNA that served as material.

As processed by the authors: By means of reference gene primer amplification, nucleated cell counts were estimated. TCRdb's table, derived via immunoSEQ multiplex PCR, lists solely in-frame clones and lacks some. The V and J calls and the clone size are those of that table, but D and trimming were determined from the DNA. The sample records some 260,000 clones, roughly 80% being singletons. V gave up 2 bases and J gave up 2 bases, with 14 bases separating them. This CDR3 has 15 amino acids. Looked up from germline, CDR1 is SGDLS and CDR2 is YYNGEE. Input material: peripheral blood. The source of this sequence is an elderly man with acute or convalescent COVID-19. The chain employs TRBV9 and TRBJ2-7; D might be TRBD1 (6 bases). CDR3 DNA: TGTGCCAGCAGCGTTACCGGGACAACTCCCTACGAGCAGTACTTC. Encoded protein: CASSVTGTTPYEQYF. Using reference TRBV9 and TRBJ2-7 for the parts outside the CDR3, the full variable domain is DSGVTQTPKHLITATGQRVTLRCSPRSGDLSVYWYQQSLDQGLQFLIQYYNGEERAKGNILERFSAQQFPDLHSELNLSSLELGDSALYFCASSVTGTTPYEQYFGPGTRLTVT.